This entry describes one T cell receptor (beta chain). Unmatched junction bases numbered 8, after V lost 8 bases and J lost 4 bases. Looked up from germline, CDR1 is MNHNY and CDR2 is SVGAGI (reference sequence). The CDR3 sequence is 13 residues long. This sample was taken from a study of cytomegalovirus exposure and HLA in healthy donors. The table came from immunoSEQ multiplex PCR; TCRdb's copy has only in-frame clones and leaves some out. The profile shows around 300,000 clones, around 87% of them singletons. The origin of this receptor is a woman between 25 and 40 years old in good health and CMV-seropositive. This chain uses TRBV6-6 with TRBJ2-7; TRBD2 aligns across 7 bases. Input material: PBMCs. CDR3 bases: TGTGCCAGCGGAGGCGGGAGCCCTTACGAGCAGTACTTC. This codes for CASGGGSPYEQYF.